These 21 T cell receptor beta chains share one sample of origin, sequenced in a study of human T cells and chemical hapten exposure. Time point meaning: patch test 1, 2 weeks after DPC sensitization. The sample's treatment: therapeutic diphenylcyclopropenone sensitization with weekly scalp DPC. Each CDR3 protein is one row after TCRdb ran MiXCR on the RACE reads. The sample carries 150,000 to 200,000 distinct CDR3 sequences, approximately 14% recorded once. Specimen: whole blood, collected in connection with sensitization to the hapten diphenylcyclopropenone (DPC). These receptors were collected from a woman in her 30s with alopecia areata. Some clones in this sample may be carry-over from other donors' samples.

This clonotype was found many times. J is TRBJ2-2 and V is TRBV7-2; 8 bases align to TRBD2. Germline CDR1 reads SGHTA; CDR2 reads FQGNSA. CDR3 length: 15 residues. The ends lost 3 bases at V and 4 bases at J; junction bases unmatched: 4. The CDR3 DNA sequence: TGTGCCAGCAGCTTGTCGGGAGGGCGCACCGGGGAGCTGTTTTTT. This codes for CASSLSGGRTGELFF.

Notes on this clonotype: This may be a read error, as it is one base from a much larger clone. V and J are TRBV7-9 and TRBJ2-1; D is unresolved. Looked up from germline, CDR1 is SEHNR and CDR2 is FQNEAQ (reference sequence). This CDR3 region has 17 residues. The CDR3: CASSLARTPTLGNERFF. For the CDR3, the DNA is TGTGCCAGCAGCTTAGCACGGACCCCGACCTTGGGCAATGAGCGGTTCTTC.

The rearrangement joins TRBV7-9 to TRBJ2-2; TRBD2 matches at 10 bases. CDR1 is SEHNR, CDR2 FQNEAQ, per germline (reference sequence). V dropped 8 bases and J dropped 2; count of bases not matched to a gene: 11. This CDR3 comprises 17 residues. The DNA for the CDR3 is TGTGCCAGCGGGATAGCTAGCGGGGGACCTAACACCGGGGAGCTGTTTTTT. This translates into CASGIASGGPNTGELFF.

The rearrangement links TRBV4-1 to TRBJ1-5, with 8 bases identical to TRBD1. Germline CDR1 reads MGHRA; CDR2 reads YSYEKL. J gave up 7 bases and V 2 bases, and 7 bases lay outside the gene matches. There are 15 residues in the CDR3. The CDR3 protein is CASSQSQGARQPQHF. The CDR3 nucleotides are TGCGCCAGCAGCCAAAGCCAGGGGGCACGGCAGCCCCAGCATTTT.

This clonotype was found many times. CDR3 coding DNA: TGTGCCAGCAGCTGGGGAGGACAGGGGTATGGCTACACCTTC. Amino acids: CASSWGGQGYGYTF. This sequence joins TRBV27 and TRBJ1-2; 9 nucleotides agree with TRBD1. The length of the CDR3 is 14 residues. Trimming took 6 bases from V and 5 from J; bases not matched to a gene: 7. The V gene's germline CDR1 is MNHEY and CDR2 SMNVEV (reference sequence).

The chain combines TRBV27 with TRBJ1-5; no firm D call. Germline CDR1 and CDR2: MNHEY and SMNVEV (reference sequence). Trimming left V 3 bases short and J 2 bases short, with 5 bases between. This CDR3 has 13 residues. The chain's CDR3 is CASSFNGNQPQHF. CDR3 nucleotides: TGTGCCAGCAGTTTTAACGGCAATCAGCCCCAGCATTTT.

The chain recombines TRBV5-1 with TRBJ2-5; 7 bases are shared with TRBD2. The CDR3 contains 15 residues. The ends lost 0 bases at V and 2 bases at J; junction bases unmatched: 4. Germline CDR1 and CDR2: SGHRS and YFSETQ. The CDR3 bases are TGCGCCAGCAGCTTGGTGTCTAGCGGTCAAGAGACCCAGTACTTC. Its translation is CASSLVSSGQETQYF. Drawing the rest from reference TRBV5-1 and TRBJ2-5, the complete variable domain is KAGVTQTPRYLIKTRGQQVTLSCSPISGHRSVSWYQQTPGQGLQFLFEYFSETQRNKGNFPGRFSGRQFSNSRSEMNVSTLELGDSALYLCASSLVSSGQETQYFGPGTRLLVL.

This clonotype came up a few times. This CDR3 reads CASSIGSSYEQYF. The CDR3 nucleotides are TGTGCCAGCAGTATAGGGAGCTCCTACGAGCAGTACTTC. V usage is TRBV27 and J usage is TRBJ2-7; a weak D match, TRBD2 (5 bases). The germline gives CDR1 MNHEY, CDR2 SMNVEV (reference sequence). V lost 5 bases and J 0 bases, leaving 8 bases between the germline ends. This CDR3 region has 13 residues.

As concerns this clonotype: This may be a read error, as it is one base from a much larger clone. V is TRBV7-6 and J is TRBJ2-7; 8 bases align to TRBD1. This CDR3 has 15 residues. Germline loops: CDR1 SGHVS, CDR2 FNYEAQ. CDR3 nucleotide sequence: TGTGGCAGCAGCCTCGGACAGGGCGCGAAGTACGAGCAGTACTTC. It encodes CGSSLGQGAKYEQYF.

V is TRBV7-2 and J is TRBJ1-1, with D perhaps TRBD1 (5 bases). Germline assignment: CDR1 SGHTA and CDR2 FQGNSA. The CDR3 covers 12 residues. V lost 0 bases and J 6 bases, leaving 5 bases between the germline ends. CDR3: CASSLAGAEAFF. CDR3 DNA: TGTGCCAGCAGCTTAGCAGGGGCTGAAGCTTTCTTT.

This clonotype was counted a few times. The CDR3 region is CASRPSSGAGANVLTF. CDR3 DNA: TGTGCCAGCAGGCCCTCGTCGGGGGCTGGGGCCAACGTCCTGACTTTC. V gene TRBV12-3 or TRBV12-4 combines with J gene TRBJ2-6, with a possible D match to TRBD2 (6 bases). Trimming pared 6 bases from V and 2 bases from J, leaving 14 bases between. The CDR3 length is 16 residues.

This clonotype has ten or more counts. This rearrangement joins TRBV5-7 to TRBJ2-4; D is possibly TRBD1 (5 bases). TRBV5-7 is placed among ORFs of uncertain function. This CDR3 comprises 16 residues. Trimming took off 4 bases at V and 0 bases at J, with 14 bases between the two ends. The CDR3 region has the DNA TGTGCCAGCAGCCATAGACAGATACTAGCCAAAAACATTCAGTACTTC. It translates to CASSHRQILAKNIQYF.

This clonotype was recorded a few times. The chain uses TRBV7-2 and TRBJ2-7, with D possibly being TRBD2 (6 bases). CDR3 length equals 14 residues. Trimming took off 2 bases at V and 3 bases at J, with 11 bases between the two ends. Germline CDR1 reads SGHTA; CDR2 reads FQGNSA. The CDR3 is CASSLPRGGYEQYF. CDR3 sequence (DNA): TGTGCCAGCAGCTTACCTCGGGGAGGCTACGAGCAGTACTTC. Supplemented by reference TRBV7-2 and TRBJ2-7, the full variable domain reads GAGVSQSPSNKVTEKGKDVELRCDPISGHTALYWYRQSLGQGLEFLIYFQGNSAPDKSGLPSDRFSAERTGGSVSTLTIQRTQQEDSAVYLCASSLPRGGYEQYFGPGTRLTVT.

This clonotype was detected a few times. Here the CDR3 DNA reads TGTGCCAGCAGCCACCCGGACAGCTACGAGCAGTACTTC. Residues: CASSHPDSYEQYF. This chain joins TRBV14 and TRBJ2-7, with D perhaps TRBD1 (6 bases). Per germline, CDR1 SGHDN and CDR2 FVKESK. The V and J ends lost 3 bases and 3 bases respectively, with 9 bases between them. The CDR3 has 13 amino acids.

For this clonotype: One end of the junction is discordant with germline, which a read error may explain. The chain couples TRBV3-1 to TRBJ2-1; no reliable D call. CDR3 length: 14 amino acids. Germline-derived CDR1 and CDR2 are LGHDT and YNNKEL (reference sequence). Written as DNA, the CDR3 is TGTGCCAGCAGCCAAGGTACACGCTACCATGAGCAGTTCTTC. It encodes CASSQGTRYHEQFF.

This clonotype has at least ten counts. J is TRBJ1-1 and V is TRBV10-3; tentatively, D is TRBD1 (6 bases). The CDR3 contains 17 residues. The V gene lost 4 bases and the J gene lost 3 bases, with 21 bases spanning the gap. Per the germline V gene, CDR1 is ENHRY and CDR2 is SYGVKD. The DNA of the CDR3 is TGTGCCATCAGTGGGCGGGGGGCTCGTGCGTTGGACACTGAAGCTTTCTTT. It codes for CAISGRGARALDTEAFF.

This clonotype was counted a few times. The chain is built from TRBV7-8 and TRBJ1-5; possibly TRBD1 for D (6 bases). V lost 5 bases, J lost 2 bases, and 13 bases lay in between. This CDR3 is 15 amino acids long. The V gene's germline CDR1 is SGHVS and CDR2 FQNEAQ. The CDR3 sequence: CASSAYRAGNQPQHF. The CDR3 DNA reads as TGTGCCAGCAGCGCCTACAGGGCTGGCAATCAGCCCCAGCATTTT.

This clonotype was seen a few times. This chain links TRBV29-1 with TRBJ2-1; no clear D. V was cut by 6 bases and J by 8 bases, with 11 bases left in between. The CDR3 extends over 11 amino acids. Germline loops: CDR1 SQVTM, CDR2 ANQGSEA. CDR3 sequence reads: CSVLNNDEQFF. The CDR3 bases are TGCAGCGTCCTTAATAACGATGAGCAGTTCTTC.

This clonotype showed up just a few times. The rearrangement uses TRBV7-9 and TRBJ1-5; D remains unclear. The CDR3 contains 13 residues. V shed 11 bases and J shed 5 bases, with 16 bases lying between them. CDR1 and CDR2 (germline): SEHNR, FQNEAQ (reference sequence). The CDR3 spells CAAATGEYQPQHF. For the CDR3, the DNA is TGTGCCGCGGCGACGGGCGAGTATCAGCCCCAGCATTTT.

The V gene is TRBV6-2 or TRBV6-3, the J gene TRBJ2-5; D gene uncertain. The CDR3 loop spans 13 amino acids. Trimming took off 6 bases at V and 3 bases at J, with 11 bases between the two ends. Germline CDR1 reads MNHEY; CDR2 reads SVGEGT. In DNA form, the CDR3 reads TGTGCCAGCAGCCTCAGAGGAAAAGAGACCCAGTACTTC. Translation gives CASSLRGKETQYF.

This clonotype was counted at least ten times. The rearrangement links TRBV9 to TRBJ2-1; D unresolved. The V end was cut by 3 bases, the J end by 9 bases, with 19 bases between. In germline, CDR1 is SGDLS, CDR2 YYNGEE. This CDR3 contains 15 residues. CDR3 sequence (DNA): TGTGCCAGCAGCGCAGGAGAACTGTGGGGTGGTGAGCAGTTCTTC. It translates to CASSAGELWGGEQFF.